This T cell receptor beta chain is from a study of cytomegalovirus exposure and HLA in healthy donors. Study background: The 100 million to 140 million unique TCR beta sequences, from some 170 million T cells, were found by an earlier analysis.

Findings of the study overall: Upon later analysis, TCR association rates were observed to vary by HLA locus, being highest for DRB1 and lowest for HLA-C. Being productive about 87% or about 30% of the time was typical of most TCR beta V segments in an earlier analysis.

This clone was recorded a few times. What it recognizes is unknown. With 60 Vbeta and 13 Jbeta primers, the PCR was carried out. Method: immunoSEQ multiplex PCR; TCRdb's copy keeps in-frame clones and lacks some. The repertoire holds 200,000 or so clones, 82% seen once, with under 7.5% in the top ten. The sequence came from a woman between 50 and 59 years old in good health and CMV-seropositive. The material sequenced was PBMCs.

In DNA, the CDR3 is TGTGCCAGCAGCTTATTGGTGCTCGGCGAGCAGTACTTC. It yields the protein CASSLLVLGEQYF. The chain has TRBV11-2 and TRBJ2-7; D gene ambiguous. Deletions cut 2 bases from V and 6 bases from J, with 11 bases between. This CDR3 contains 13 residues. The germline V gene encodes CDR1 SGHAT and CDR2 FQNNGV.